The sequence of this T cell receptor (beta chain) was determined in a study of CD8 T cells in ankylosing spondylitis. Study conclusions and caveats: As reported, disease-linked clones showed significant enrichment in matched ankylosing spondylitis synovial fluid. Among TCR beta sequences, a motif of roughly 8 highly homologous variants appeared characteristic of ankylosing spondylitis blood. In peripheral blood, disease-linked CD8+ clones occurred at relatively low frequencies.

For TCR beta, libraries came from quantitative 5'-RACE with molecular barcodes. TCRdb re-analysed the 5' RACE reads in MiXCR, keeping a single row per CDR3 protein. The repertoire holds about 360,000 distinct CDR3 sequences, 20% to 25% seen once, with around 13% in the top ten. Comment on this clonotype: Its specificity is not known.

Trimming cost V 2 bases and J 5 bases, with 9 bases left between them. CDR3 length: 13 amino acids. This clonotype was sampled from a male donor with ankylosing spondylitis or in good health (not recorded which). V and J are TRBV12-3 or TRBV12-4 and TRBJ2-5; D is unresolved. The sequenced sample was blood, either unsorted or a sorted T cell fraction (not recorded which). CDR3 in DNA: TGTGCCAGCAGTTTAAGTCATCCGGAGACCCAGTACTTC. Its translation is CASSLSHPETQYF.